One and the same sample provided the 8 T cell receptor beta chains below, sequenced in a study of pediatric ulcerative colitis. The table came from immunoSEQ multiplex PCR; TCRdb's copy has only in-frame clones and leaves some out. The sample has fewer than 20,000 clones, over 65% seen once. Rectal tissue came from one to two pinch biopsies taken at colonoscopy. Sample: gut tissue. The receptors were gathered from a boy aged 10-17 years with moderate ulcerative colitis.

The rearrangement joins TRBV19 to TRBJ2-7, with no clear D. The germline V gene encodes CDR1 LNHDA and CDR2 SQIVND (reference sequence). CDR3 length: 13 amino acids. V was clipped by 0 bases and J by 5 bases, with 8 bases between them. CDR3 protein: CASSIEPGNEQYF. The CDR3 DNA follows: TGTGCCAGTAGTATAGAACCAGGCAACGAGCAGTACTTC.

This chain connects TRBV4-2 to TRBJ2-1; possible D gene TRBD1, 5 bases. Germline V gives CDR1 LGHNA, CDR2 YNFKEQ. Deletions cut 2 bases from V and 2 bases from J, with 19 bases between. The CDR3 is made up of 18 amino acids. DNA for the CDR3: TGTGCCAGCAGCCAAAGGGTGACAGATAGGCGAACCTACAATGAGCAGTTCTTC. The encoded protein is CASSQRVTDRRTYNEQFF.

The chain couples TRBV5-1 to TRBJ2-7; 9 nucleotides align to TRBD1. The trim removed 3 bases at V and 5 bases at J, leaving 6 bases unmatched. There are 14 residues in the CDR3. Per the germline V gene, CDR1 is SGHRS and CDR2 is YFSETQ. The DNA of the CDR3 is TGCGCCAGCAGCTCCGATGGACAGGGGAACGAGCAGTACTTC. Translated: CASSSDGQGNEQYF.

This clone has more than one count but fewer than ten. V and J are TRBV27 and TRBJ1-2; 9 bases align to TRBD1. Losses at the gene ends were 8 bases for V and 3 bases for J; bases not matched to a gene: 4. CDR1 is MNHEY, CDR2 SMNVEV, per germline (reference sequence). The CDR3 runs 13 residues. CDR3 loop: CASGDRAYYGYTF. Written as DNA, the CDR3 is TGTGCCAGCGGGGACAGGGCATACTATGGCTACACCTTC.

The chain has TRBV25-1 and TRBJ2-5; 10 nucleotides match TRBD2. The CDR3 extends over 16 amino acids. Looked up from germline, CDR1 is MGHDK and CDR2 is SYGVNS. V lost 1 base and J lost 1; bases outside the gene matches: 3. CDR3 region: CASSEWVAGGQETQYF. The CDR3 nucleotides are TGTGCCAGCAGTGAATGGGTAGCGGGGGGCCAAGAGACCCAGTACTTC.

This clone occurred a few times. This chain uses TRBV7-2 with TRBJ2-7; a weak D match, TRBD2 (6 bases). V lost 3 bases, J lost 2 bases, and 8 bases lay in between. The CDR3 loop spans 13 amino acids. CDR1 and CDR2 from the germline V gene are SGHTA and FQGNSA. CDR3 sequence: CASSFGGAYEQYF. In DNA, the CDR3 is TGTGCCAGCAGCTTCGGGGGAGCCTACGAGCAGTACTTC. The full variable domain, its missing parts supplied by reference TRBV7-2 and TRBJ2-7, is GAGVSQSPSNKVTEKGKDVELRCDPISGHTALYWYRQSLGQGLEFLIYFQGNSAPDKSGLPSDRFSAERTGGSVSTLTIQRTQQEDSAVYLCASSFGGAYEQYFGPGTRLTVT.

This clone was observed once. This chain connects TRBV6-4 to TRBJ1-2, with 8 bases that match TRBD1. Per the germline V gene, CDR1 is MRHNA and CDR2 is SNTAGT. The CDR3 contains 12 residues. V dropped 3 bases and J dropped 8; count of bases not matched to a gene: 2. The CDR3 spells CASSETGVGYTF. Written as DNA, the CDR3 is TGTGCCAGCAGTGAGACAGGGGTCGGCTACACCTTC.

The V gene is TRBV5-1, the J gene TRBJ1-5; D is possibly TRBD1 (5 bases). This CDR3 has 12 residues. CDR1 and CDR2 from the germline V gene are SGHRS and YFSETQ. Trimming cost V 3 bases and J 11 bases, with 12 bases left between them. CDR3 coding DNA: TGCGCCAGCAGCTCGAGGGCACAGGCCCAGCATTTT. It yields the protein CASSSRAQAQHF. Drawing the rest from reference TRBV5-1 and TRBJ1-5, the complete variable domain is KAGVTQTPRYLIKTRGQQVTLSCSPISGHRSVSWYQQTPGQGLQFLFEYFSETQRNKGNFPGRFSGRQFSNSRSEMNVSTLELGDSALYLCASSSRAQAQHFGDGTRLSIL.